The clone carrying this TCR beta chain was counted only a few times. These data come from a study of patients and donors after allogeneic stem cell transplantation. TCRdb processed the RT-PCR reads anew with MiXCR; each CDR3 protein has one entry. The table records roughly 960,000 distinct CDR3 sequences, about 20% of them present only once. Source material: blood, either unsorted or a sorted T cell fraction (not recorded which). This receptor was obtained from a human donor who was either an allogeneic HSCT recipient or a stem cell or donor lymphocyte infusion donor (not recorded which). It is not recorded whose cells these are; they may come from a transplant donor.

CDR3 DNA sequence: TGTGCCAGCAGCTTTAAGCCAACATGGGAGAATTCACCCCTCCACTTT. Translated: CASSFKPTWENSPLHF. The chain uses TRBV5-6 and TRBJ1-6; no reliable D call. The CDR3 is 16 residues long. CDR1 and CDR2 (germline): SGHDT, YYEEEE. Trimming shortened V by 2 bases and J by 7 bases, and 16 bases separated the two germline ends.